The 22 T cell receptor beta chains in this list originate from one sample, sequenced in a study of cytomegalovirus exposure and HLA in healthy donors. The study ran its PCR with 60 Vbeta and 13 Jbeta primers. The method was immunoSEQ multiplex PCR; TCRdb's version includes in-frame clones alone and lacks a portion of them. This sample has 180,000 or so clones, with 77% found just once. Sequencing used PBMCs. The receptors were sampled from a woman aged 55 to 70 in good health and CMV-seropositive.

Worth noting for this clone: At one of its ends the junction is not consistent with the germline gene, which may arise from a read error. This CDR3 reads CASRPDRFAKNSQYF. The DNA for the CDR3 is TGTGCCAGCAGGCCAGACAGGTTTGCCAAAAACAGTCAGTACTTC. The chain couples TRBV6-5 to TRBJ2-4; perhaps TRBD1 as D (6 bases). Germline V gene sequence: CDR1 MNHEY, CDR2 SVGAGI. The CDR3 is 15 amino acids.

This clone was detected once. This chain uses TRBV19 with TRBJ1-2; 9 nucleotides match TRBD1. The CDR3 has 13 residues. Germline V lookup: CDR1 LNHDA, CDR2 SQIVND (reference sequence). V shed 7 bases, J shed 10 bases, and the junction held 10 bases outside the gene matches. In nucleotides, the CDR3 is TGTGCCAGTATCTCACCCGGGACAGGGAACTACACCTTC. Protein: CASISPGTGNYTF.

This chain connects TRBV27 to TRBJ2-2; D is unresolved. Germline CDR1 reads MNHEY; CDR2 reads SMNVEV (reference sequence). Trimming stripped 5 bases from V and 5 bases from J, with 15 bases between. CDR3 length: 15 amino acids. The CDR3 nucleotides are TGTGCCAGCAGTCAAACCCCTTTGAGGACCGGGGAGCTGTTTTTT. It translates to CASSQTPLRTGELFF.

The chain carries TRBV25-1 and TRBJ2-4; D perhaps matches TRBD2 (6 bases). Germline V lookup: CDR1 MGHDK, CDR2 SYGVNS. The CDR3 has 16 residues. V was shortened by 2 bases and J by 0 bases, with 11 bases between the two germline ends. CDR3 in DNA: TGTGCCAGCAGTGAAGGCGGGGTCGGAGCCAAAAACATTCAGTACTTC. It yields the protein CASSEGGVGAKNIQYF.

The chain links TRBV7-7 to TRBJ2-1; 8 bases fit TRBD1. Germline V CDR1 and CDR2: SSHAT, FNYEAQ (reference sequence). After removal of 11 bases from V and 2 bases from J, the junction contained 8 bases not matched to a gene. The CDR3 has 14 residues. CDR3 amino acids: CAPCGTGAYNEQFF. DNA for the CDR3: TGTGCCCCGTGCGGGACAGGTGCCTACAATGAGCAGTTCTTC.

This chain links TRBV7-9 with TRBJ2-1; tentative D call: TRBD2 (7 bases). Trimming shortened V by 5 bases and J by 8 bases, and 13 bases separated the two germline ends. The CDR3 is 13 residues long. Germline V gene sequence: CDR1 SEHNR, CDR2 FQNEAQ (reference sequence). CDR3 sequence (DNA): TGTGCCAGCAGCCAGCGGGACAAATATGAGCAGTTCTTC. Its translation is CASSQRDKYEQFF.

This clone appeared a few times. The rearrangement joins TRBV10-2 to TRBJ1-3; 9 positions agree with TRBD1. The CDR3 runs 14 residues. The trim removed 7 bases at V and 1 base at J, leaving 2 bases unmatched. CDR1 WSHSY and CDR2 SAAADI come from the germline V gene. CDR3 DNA sequence: TGCGCCAGCACGGACAGGGGTTCTGGAAACACCATATATTTT. It yields the protein CASTDRGSGNTIYF.

V usage is TRBV11-2 and J usage is TRBJ2-6; D might be TRBD1 (5 bases). Germline V gene lookup returns CDR1 SGHAT and CDR2 FQNNGV. The V end was cut by 4 bases, the J end by 3 bases, with 16 bases between. This CDR3 is 17 amino acids long. Here the CDR3 reads CASSSLTAPGGANVLTF. The CDR3 nucleotides read TGTGCCAGCAGCTCCTTGACAGCGCCTGGTGGGGCCAACGTCCTGACTTTC.

The CDR3: CASSFRSGEGTEAFF. The CDR3 nucleotides read TGCGCCAGCAGCTTTAGATCGGGGGAGGGCACTGAAGCTTTCTTT. The J gene is TRBJ1-1, the V gene TRBV5-1; weak D call: TRBD1 (5 bases). The CDR3 is made up of 15 amino acids. The V end was cut by 2 bases, the J end by 4 bases, with 15 bases between. The germline CDR1 and CDR2 sequences are SGHRS and YFSETQ.

The gene calls are TRBV5-4 and TRBJ2-6; TRBD1 aligns across 7 bases. Germline CDR1 reads SGHNT; CDR2 reads YYREEE (reference sequence). J was trimmed by 2 bases and V by 4 bases; bases with no gene match: 6. CDR3 length: 16 residues. CDR3 sequence: CASSRGGATGANVLTF. The DNA of the CDR3 is TGTGCCAGCAGCCGAGGGGGCGCGACTGGGGCCAACGTCCTGACTTTC.

The V and J genes are TRBV5-1 and TRBJ2-2, with D possibly matching TRBD2 (5 bases). Germline-derived CDR1 and CDR2 are SGHRS and YFSETQ. The CDR3 has 14 amino acids. Trimming pared 1 base from V and 6 bases from J, leaving 10 bases between. CDR3 residues: CASSLTRRSGELFF. The CDR3 DNA reads TGCGCCAGCAGCTTGACTAGGCGGTCCGGGGAGCTGTTTTTT.

This clone showed up just a few times. DNA for the CDR3: TGTGCCAGCAGTCGCCAGGGGAAGAGCAATCAGCCCCAGCATTTT. Translated, it gives CASSRQGKSNQPQHF. The chain employs TRBV6-1 and TRBJ1-5; D is possibly TRBD1 (6 bases). The CDR3 runs to 15 residues. Germline assignment: CDR1 MNHNS and CDR2 SASEGT. Trimming removed 5 bases from V and 1 base from J, with 12 bases in between.

The rearrangement uses TRBV28 and TRBJ1-5; D is undetermined. CDR1 is MDHEN, CDR2 SYDVKM, per germline. The CDR3 extends over 14 amino acids. The V gene lost 5 bases and the J gene lost 2 bases, with 10 bases spanning the gap. CDR3 bases: TGTGCCAGCAGTCGGGATGCGGGCAATCAGCCCCAGCATTTT. Translation gives CASSRDAGNQPQHF.

The chain combines TRBV7-6 with TRBJ2-3, with 9 bases aligning to TRBD2. The CDR3 consists of 16 residues. CDR1 and CDR2 from the germline V gene are SGHVS and FNYEAQ. Trimming at V came to 5 bases and at J to 0 bases, leaving 6 bases not matched to a gene. The CDR3 is CASSPSAGGSTDTQYF. The CDR3 DNA reads as TGTGCCAGCAGCCCCTCAGCGGGGGGTAGCACAGATACGCAGTATTTT.

V gene TRBV4-2 combines with J gene TRBJ1-6; 10 nucleotides match TRBD1. Germline values: CDR1 LGHNA, CDR2 YNFKEQ. The CDR3 length is 16 residues. V lost 1 base and J lost 6; bases outside the gene matches: 3. DNA of the CDR3: TGTGCCAGCAGCCAAGGGGACAGGGGAGCTAATTCACCCCTCCACTTT. It yields the protein CASSQGDRGANSPLHF.

V gene TRBV30 combines with J gene TRBJ1-2, with TRBD1 matching over 7 bases. J was trimmed by 2 bases and V by 7 bases; bases with no gene match: 4. CDR3 length: 12 residues. Germline values: CDR1 GTSNPN, CDR2 SVGIG (reference sequence). The CDR3 reads CASMTGNYGYTF. CDR3 sequence (DNA): TGTGCCTCTATGACAGGGAACTATGGCTACACCTTC.

V gene TRBV7-8 combines with J gene TRBJ2-7; no clear D gene. The length of the CDR3 is 14 residues. CDR1 is SGHVS and CDR2 is FQNEAQ in the germline V gene. V shed 1 base and J shed 1 base, with 8 bases lying between them. The CDR3 coding sequence is TGTGCCAGCAGCTTAGTACAGCCATCCTACGAGCAGTACTTC. Translation: CASSLVQPSYEQYF.

CDR3 amino acids: CASSLDVLGKDTQYF. In DNA, the CDR3 is TGCGCCAGCAGCTTGGATGTCCTGGGCAAGGATACGCAGTATTTT. The chain recombines TRBV5-1 with TRBJ2-3; D is unresolved. V was pared by 0 bases and J by 6 bases, with 14 bases between. The CDR3 has 15 residues. The germline V gene has CDR1 SGHRS and CDR2 YFSETQ. Combining the CDR3 with reference TRBV5-1 and TRBJ2-3 gives the whole variable domain KAGVTQTPRYLIKTRGQQVTLSCSPISGHRSVSWYQQTPGQGLQFLFEYFSETQRNKGNFPGRFSGRQFSNSRSEMNVSTLELGDSALYLCASSLDVLGKDTQYFGPGTRLTVL.

The rearrangement links TRBV10-3 to TRBJ1-5; D unresolved. Trimming removed 11 bases at V and 3 bases at J, with 14 bases between. Looked up from germline, CDR1 is ENHRY and CDR2 is SYGVKD. This CDR3 spans 13 amino acids. CDR3: CAGGTGSNQPQHF. CDR3 coding DNA: TGTGCCGGCGGTACGGGATCCAATCAGCCCCAGCATTTT.

The V call is TRBV6-1, the J call TRBJ2-7; TRBD2 matches 11 bases. Losses at the gene ends were 8 bases for V and 0 bases for J; bases not matched to a gene: 6. Germline V gives CDR1 MNHNS, CDR2 SASEGT. The CDR3 runs to 15 residues. CDR3 protein: CASGGTSGSSYEQYF. The CDR3 DNA reads TGTGCCAGCGGGGGGACTAGCGGCAGCTCCTACGAGCAGTACTTC.

Concerning this clone: At one end the junction does not follow the germline gene, possibly because of a read error. J is TRBJ2-2 and V is TRBV6-1; no reliable D call. CDR1 MNHNS and CDR2 SASEGT come from the germline V gene. The CDR3 consists of 16 residues. This chain's CDR3 is CASSQARELPPGELFF. CDR3 nucleotide sequence: TGTGCCAGCAGTCAAGCCCGAGAGCTGCCTCCCGGGGAGCTGTTTTTT.

The rearrangement links TRBV28 to TRBJ1-3, with a weak D call TRBD1 (6 bases). This CDR3 is built from 15 residues. V lost 1 base and J 7 bases, leaving 14 bases between the germline ends. Germline V lookup: CDR1 MDHEN, CDR2 SYDVKM. CDR3 sequence reads: CASSLSDREGNTIYF. The CDR3 nucleotides are TGTGCCAGCAGTTTATCGGACAGAGAAGGGAACACCATATATTTT.